The present TCR beta chain was sequenced within a study of shared clonotypes between healthy human individuals. Adult Caucasians living in Nashville, Tennessee made up all of the donors. General study findings and limits: Relative to clonotypes present in all four donors, those not shared had lower generation probabilities.

A word on this clone: Its antigen is unidentified.

Study processing details: ImmunoSEQ output held junction-only sequences without quality scores, so filtering differed. Produced via immunoSEQ multiplex PCR; TCRdb's table is partial and in-frame only. Clone size and the V and J calls come from that table; the DNA yielded D and trimming. Of about 710,000 clones listed, approximately 73% are singletons. The TCR was taken from a woman aged 25 to 39 in good health. Sequencing was done on a sample of memory CD4+ T cells sorted from blood. Specified subset: CD45RA-negative fraction.

CDR3 sequence: CAWSPGLAGADTQYF. The CDR3 DNA is TGTGCCTGGAGTCCGGGACTAGCTGGCGCAGATACGCAGTATTTT. V and J are TRBV30 and TRBJ2-3; 9 bases line up with TRBD2. The ends lost 2 bases at V and 4 bases at J; junction bases unmatched: 7. This CDR3 region has 15 residues. Germline CDR1 and CDR2: GTSNPN and SVGIG (reference sequence).